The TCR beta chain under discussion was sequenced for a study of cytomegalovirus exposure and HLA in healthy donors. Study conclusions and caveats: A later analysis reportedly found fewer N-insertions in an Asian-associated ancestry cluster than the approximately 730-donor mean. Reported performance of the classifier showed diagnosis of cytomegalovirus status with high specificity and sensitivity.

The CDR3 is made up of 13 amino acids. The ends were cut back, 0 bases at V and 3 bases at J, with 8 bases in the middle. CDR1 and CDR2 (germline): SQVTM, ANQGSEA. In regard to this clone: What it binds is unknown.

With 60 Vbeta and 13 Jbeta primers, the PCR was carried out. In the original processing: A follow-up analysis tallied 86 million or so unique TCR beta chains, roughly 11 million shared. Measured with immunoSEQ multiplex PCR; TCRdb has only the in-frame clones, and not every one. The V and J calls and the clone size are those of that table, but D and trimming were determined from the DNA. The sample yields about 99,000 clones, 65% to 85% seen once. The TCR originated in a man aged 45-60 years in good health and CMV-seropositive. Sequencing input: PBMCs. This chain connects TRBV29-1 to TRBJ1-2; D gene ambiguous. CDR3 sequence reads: CSVEDPKHYGYTF. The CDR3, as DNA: TGCAGCGTTGAAGATCCGAAGCACTATGGCTACACCTTC.